This T cell receptor beta chain appears in the sequencing data of a study of identical twins. Whole-study findings and limits: Out-of-frame beta chain sequences displayed weaker excess sharing between twins. Because invariant MAIT and iNKT cells could be present, zero-insertion analyses could be partly confounded.

This clonotype was observed many times. Its target is unknown. This CDR3 is built from 15 residues. The germline V gene has CDR1 ENHRY and CDR2 SYGVKD. The V and J ends lost 10 bases and 0 bases respectively, with 16 bases between them. Each cDNA held unique molecular identifiers, and template switching gave it a universal primer site. In TCRdb, the 5' RACE reads were re-called with MiXCR into one record per CDR3 protein. The sample contains hundreds of thousands of distinct CDR3 sequences, around 5.7% of which appear only once. The genes are TRBV10-3 and TRBJ2-1; either TRBD1 or TRBD2 may supply D (5 bases each). The source of this sequence is a man aged 18-30 years in good health. The sample comprised naive T cells sorted from blood. The DNA of the CDR3 is TGTGCCACCAGGGACCCACTAAGCTCCTACAATGAGCAGTTCTTC. Protein product: CATRDPLSSYNEQFF.